Each of the 20 T cell receptor beta chains below was sequenced from the same sample in a study of beta chain features in type 1 diabetes. The isolated RNA, all of it, was reverse transcribed, so expressed TCRB transcripts were what got sequenced. Assay used: immunoSEQ multiplex PCR; TCRdb lists only in-frame clones, some missing. Of roughly 300,000 clones listed, about a tenth are singletons. Study-level findings and limits: Type 1 diabetes patients showed a moderate but significant shortening of TCRB CDR3s in all four CD4+ subsets.

No antigens are known for them. Sequencing was done on a sample of central memory CD4+ T cells from blood. These receptors were collected from a man aged 25-45 years with type 1 diabetes.

This clone appeared many times. This chain uses TRBV23-1 with TRBJ1-3; a possible D gene is TRBD1 (5 bases). TRBV23-1 carries the ORF label, with uncertain function. Trimming stripped 5 bases from V and 4 bases from J, with 9 bases between. This CDR3 comprises 13 residues. CDR3 sequence: CASSGGAGNTIYF. The CDR3 DNA reads as TGCGCCAGCAGTGGCGGGGCAGGAAACACCATATATTTT.

This clone has more than one count but fewer than ten. The chain joins TRBV25-1 to TRBJ1-3; weak D call: TRBD1 (6 bases). Trimming stripped 5 bases from V and 4 bases from J, with 9 bases between. The CDR3 runs 13 residues. Germline loops: CDR1 MGHDK, CDR2 SYGVNS. For the CDR3, the DNA is TGTGCCAGCAGTTTCCAGGGGGGAAACACCATATATTTT. It encodes CASSFQGGNTIYF.

This clone was found a few times. This chain connects TRBV7-2 to TRBJ2-2, with D possibly being TRBD2 (6 bases). Germline CDR1 reads SGHTA; CDR2 reads FQGNSA. With 5 bases removed from V and 5 bases from J, the gap between germline ends came to 9 bases. This CDR3 is 13 amino acids long. The CDR3 DNA reads as TGTGCCAGCAGCCCAGGGACTACCGGGGAGCTGTTTTTT. Translation gives CASSPGTTGELFF.

This clone was picked up many times. This chain joins TRBV5-6 and TRBJ1-3; no firm D call. The germline V and J ends were trimmed by 4 bases and 2 bases, with 10 bases remaining between them. The CDR3 has 14 amino acids. Germline lookup yields CDR1 SGHDT and CDR2 YYEEEE. CDR3 sequence reads: CASSLGPAGNTIYF. CDR3 DNA: TGTGCCAGCAGCCTAGGACCGGCTGGAAACACCATATATTTT.

The chain is built from TRBV5-1 and TRBJ1-2; possible D gene TRBD1, 6 bases. The germline gives CDR1 SGHRS, CDR2 YFSETQ. V dropped 3 bases and J dropped 3 bases, with 15 bases sitting between them. The CDR3 extends over 15 amino acids. The CDR3 loop reads CASSWTGTPDYGYTF. The CDR3 region has the DNA TGCGCCAGCAGCTGGACTGGGACACCGGACTATGGCTACACCTTC.

In its sample, this clone was seen a few times. The CDR3 reads CASSESVTGGIVYGYTF. The DNA of the CDR3 is TGTGCCAGCAGTGAAAGTGTGACAGGGGGCATCGTCTATGGCTACACCTTC. The chain joins TRBV6-1 to TRBJ1-2; 10 positions match TRBD1. CDR1 and CDR2 (germline): MNHNS, SASEGT. V was clipped by 2 bases and J by 4 bases; unmatched bases: 10. This CDR3 spans 17 amino acids.

The rearrangement joins TRBV30 to TRBJ2-7; D possibly corresponds to TRBD1 (5 bases). The V and J ends lost 4 bases and 2 bases respectively, with 9 bases between them. In germline, CDR1 is GTSNPN, CDR2 SVGIG (reference sequence). The CDR3 totals 12 residues. This CDR3 is CAWMTDAYEQYF. Here the CDR3 DNA reads TGTGCCTGGATGACAGACGCCTACGAGCAGTACTTC.

This clone was counted a few times. The V call is TRBV4-3, the J call TRBJ2-7; a weak D match, TRBD1 (6 bases). V lost 0 bases to trimming and J lost 2 bases, with 11 bases between them. The CDR3 contains 15 residues. CDR1 and CDR2 from the germline V gene are LGHNA and YSLEER. This CDR3 reads CASSQDPQGAYEQYF. For the CDR3, the DNA is TGCGCCAGCAGCCAAGATCCACAGGGAGCCTACGAGCAGTACTTC.

In its sample, this clone was seen a few times. This chain joins TRBV28 and TRBJ1-1; the match to TRBD1 covers 7 bases. CDR3 length: 15 amino acids. Losses at the gene ends were 8 bases for V and 1 base for J; bases not matched to a gene: 10. Germline lookup yields CDR1 MDHEN and CDR2 SYDVKM. The CDR3 bases are TGTGCCAGCCCGGCCCCCTGGACAGGGAACACTGAAGCTTTCTTT. Protein sequence: CASPAPWTGNTEAFF.

This clone came up many times. The chain carries TRBV6-5 and TRBJ1-5; no clear D. In germline, CDR1 is MNHEY, CDR2 SVGAGI. Between the trimmed V and J ends, which lost 6 bases and 5 bases, there was a span of 11 bases. The CDR3 covers 13 residues. The CDR3 spells CASSQHGYQPQHF. DNA for the CDR3: TGTGCCAGCAGCCAACACGGCTATCAGCCCCAGCATTTT.

This clone has just a few counts. A much larger clone lies a single base off, so this may be a read error. At the DNA level, this CDR3 is encoded by other sequences in the same sample as well. The V and J genes are TRBV5-1 and TRBJ1-1; D is unclear. This CDR3 spans 13 amino acids. Germline CDR1 is SGHRS and CDR2 is YFSETQ. V shed 1 base and J shed 1 base, with 5 bases lying between them. This CDR3 reads CASSLTGNTEAFF. In nucleotides, the CDR3 is TGCGCCAGCAGCTTGACCGGGAACACTGAAGCTTTCTTT. Full variable domain (rest looked up from reference TRBV5-1 and TRBJ1-1): KAGVTQTPRYLIKTRGQQVTLSCSPISGHRSVSWYQQTPGQGLQFLFEYFSETQRNKGNFPGRFSGRQFSNSRSEMNVSTLELGDSALYLCASSLTGNTEAFFGQGTRLTVV.

The chain couples TRBV14 to TRBJ2-3; 7 bases fit TRBD2. V lost 4 bases and J lost 3; bases outside the gene matches: 10. This CDR3 spans 16 amino acids. Germline V gene sequence: CDR1 SGHDN, CDR2 FVKESK. The CDR3 sequence is CASSLRAGTWTDTQYF. The DNA for the CDR3 is TGTGCCAGCAGCCTCCGAGCGGGGACGTGGACAGATACGCAGTATTTT.

This clone was observed a few times. The chain has TRBV27 and TRBJ2-3; 8 nucleotides align to TRBD2. V was pared by 3 bases and J by 0 bases, with 8 bases of the junction left unmatched. This CDR3 is 17 amino acids long. Germline V gene lookup returns CDR1 MNHEY and CDR2 SMNVEV (reference sequence). The CDR3 bases are TGTGCCAGCAGTTTCCTCGGACTAGCAATAAGCACAGATACGCAGTATTTT. It encodes CASSFLGLAISTDTQYF.

This chain uses TRBV30 with TRBJ1-1; 10 bases match TRBD1. Per germline, CDR1 GTSNPN and CDR2 SVGIG (reference sequence). The CDR3 loop spans 13 amino acids. V trimming: 1 base; J trimming: 10 bases; junction bases outside the gene matches: 6. The CDR3 DNA follows: TGTGCCTGGAGTGCGACAGGGGGCCACGGAGCTTTCTTT. It codes for CAWSATGGHGAFF.

This clone occurred a few times. The chain has TRBV7-6 and TRBJ1-6; D is undetermined. The V end lost 5 bases, the J end lost 8 bases, and 13 bases lay between the germline ends. This CDR3 comprises 14 residues. The germline V gene encodes CDR1 SGHVS and CDR2 FNYEAQ. Here the CDR3 reads CASSLTLIDSPLHF. For the CDR3, the DNA is TGTGCCAGCAGCCTGACCCTAATTGATTCACCCCTCCACTTT.

This chain joins TRBV5-1 and TRBJ2-1; D is ambiguous. V gave up 4 bases and J gave up 6 bases, with 11 bases separating them. The length of the CDR3 is 13 residues. The germline V gene encodes CDR1 SGHRS and CDR2 YFSETQ. This CDR3 is CASSVTDSNEQFF. CDR3 in DNA: TGCGCCAGCAGCGTGACCGACTCCAATGAGCAGTTCTTC.

CDR3 sequence reads: CASSSQTSGGAEQYF. The CDR3 DNA reads as TGTGCCAGCAGCTCGCAGACTAGCGGGGGGGCAGAGCAGTACTTC. The chain recombines TRBV7-2 with TRBJ2-7; 14 positions agree with TRBD2. This CDR3 is 15 amino acids long. The V gene end was trimmed by 4 bases and the J gene end by 7 bases; junction bases not matched to a gene: 6. CDR1 is SGHTA, CDR2 FQGNSA, per germline.

The table lists this clone with a few counts. V is TRBV6-5 and J is TRBJ1-2; D possibly corresponds to TRBD1 (5 bases). Per germline, CDR1 MNHEY and CDR2 SVGAGI. This CDR3 is 16 amino acids long. Between the trimmed V and J ends, which lost 0 bases and 4 bases, there was a span of 15 bases. CDR3 bases: TGTGCCAGCAGTTACTCGCATAGTGCAGGGACCTATGGCTACACCTTC. The encoded protein is CASSYSHSAGTYGYTF.

Remarks on this clone: This sample also contains other DNA sequences that code for the same CDR3. This rearrangement joins TRBV29-1 to TRBJ2-5, with 7 nucleotides matching TRBD1. The CDR3 covers 13 residues. Looked up from germline, CDR1 is SQVTM and CDR2 is ANQGSEA. Germline trimming cut 1 base from V and 5 bases from J; bases unmatched to any gene: 4. The CDR3 loop is CSVEGQGQETQYF. CDR3 nucleotide sequence: TGCAGCGTTGAAGGACAGGGCCAGGAGACCCAGTACTTC.

This clone showed up just a few times. This CDR3 is also generated by other DNA sequences in the sample. V gene TRBV7-9 combines with J gene TRBJ2-3; 13 bases map to TRBD2. J lost 1 base, V lost 5 bases, and 6 bases had no gene match. Germline values: CDR1 SEHNR, CDR2 FQNEAQ (reference sequence). The CDR3 contains 17 residues. In DNA form, the CDR3 reads TGTGCCAGCAGCCTGACTAGCGGGGGGCCCGGCACAGATACGCAGTATTTT. Translated, it gives CASSLTSGGPGTDTQYF.